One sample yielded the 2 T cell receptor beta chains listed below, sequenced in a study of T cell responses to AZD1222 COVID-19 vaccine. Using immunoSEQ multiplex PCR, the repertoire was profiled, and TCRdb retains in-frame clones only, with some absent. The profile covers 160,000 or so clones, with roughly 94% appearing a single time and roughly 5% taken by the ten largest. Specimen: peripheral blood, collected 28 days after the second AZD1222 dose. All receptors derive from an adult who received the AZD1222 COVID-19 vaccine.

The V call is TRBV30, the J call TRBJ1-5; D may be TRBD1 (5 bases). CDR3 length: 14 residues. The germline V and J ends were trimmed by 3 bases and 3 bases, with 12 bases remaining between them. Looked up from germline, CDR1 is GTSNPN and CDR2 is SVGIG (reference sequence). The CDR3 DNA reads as TGTGCCTGGAGCGCTCGACAGTACAATCAGCCCCAGCATTTT. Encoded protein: CAWSARQYNQPQHF.

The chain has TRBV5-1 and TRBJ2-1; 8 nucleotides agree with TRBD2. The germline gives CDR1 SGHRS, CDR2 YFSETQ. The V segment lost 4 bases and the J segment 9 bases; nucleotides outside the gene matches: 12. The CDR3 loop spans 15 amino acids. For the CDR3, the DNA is TGCGCCAGCAGCCTTAGCGGGATGGGGCGGGGTGAGCAGTTCTTC. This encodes CASSLSGMGRGEQFF.